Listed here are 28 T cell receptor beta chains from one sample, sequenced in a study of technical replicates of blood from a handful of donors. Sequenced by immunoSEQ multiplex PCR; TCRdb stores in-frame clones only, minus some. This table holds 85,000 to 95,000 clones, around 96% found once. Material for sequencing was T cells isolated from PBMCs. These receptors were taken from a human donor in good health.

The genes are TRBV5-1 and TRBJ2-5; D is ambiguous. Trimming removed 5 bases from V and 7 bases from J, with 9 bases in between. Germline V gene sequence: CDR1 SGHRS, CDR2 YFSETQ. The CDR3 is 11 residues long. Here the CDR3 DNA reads TGCGCCAGCAGTCGAGGAAGGACCCAGTACTTC. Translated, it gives CASSRGRTQYF. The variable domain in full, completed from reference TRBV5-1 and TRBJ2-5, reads KAGVTQTPRYLIKTRGQQVTLSCSPISGHRSVSWYQQTPGQGLQFLFEYFSETQRNKGNFPGRFSGRQFSNSRSEMNVSTLELGDSALYLCASSRGRTQYFGPGTRLLVL.

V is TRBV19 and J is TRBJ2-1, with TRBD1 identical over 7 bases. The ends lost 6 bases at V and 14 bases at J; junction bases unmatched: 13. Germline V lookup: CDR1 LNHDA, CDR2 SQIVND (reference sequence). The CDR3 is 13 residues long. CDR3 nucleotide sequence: TGTGCCAGTAGCATAATCCAACAGGGGCATAAGTTCTTC. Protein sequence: CASSIIQQGHKFF.

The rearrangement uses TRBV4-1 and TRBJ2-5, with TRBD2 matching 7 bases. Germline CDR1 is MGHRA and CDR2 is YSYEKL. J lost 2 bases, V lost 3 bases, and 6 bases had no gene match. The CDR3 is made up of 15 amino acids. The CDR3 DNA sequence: TGCGCCAGCAGCCAGATCGGACTAGGGCAAGAGACCCAGTACTTC. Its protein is CASSQIGLGQETQYF.

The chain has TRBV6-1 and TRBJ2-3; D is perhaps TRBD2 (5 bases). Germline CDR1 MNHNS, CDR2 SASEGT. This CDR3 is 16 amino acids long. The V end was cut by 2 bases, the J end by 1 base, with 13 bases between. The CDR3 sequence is CASSENLGAGTDTQYF. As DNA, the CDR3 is TGTGCCAGCAGTGAAAACTTAGGAGCGGGCACAGATACGCAGTATTTT.

The CDR3 DNA reads TGTGCCAGTAGTATAGGCAGCGGCCTAGCCAAAAACATTCAGTACTTC. Amino acid sequence: CASSIGSGLAKNIQYF. J is TRBJ2-4 and V is TRBV19, with D possibly being TRBD2 (5 bases). V was trimmed by 1 base and J by 0 bases, leaving 10 bases between them. The length of the CDR3 is 16 residues. Germline lookup yields CDR1 LNHDA and CDR2 SQIVND (reference sequence).

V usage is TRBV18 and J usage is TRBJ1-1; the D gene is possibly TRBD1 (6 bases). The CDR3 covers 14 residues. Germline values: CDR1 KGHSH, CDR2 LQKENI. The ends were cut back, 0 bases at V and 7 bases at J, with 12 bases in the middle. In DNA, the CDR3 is TGTGCCAGCTCACCACCAACAGGGACGAGTGAAGCTTTCTTT. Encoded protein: CASSPPTGTSEAFF.

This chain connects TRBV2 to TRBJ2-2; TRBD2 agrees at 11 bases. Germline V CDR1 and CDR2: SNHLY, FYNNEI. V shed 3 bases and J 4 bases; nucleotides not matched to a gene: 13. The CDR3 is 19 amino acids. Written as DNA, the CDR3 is TGTGCCAGCAGTGACGTTACACTAGCGGGAGCCGCGGGCACCGGGGAGCTGTTTTTT. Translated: CASSDVTLAGAAGTGELFF.

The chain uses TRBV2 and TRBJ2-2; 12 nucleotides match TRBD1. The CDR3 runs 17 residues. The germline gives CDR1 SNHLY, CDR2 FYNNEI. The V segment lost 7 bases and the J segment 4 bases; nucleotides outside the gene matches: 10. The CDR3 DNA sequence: TGTGCCAGCAACCGGGACAGGGGGCTATCTAGCACCGGGGAGCTGTTTTTT. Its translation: CASNRDRGLSSTGELFF.

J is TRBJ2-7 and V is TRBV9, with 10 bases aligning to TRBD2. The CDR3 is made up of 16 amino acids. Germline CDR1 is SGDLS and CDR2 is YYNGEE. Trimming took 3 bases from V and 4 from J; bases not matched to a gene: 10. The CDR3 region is CASSGLLAGELYEQYF. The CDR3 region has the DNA TGTGCCAGCAGCGGCCTCCTAGCGGGAGAGCTGTACGAGCAGTACTTC.

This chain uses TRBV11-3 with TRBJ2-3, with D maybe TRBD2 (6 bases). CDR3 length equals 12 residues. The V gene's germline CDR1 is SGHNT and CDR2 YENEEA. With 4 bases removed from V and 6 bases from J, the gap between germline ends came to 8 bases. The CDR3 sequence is CASSWGGDTQYF. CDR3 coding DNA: TGTGCCAGCAGCTGGGGAGGCGATACGCAGTATTTT.

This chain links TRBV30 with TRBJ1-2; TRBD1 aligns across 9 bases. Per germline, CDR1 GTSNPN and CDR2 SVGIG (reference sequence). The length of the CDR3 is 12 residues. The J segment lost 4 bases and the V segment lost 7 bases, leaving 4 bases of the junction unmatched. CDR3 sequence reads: CALTTGGYGYTF. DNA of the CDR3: TGTGCCTTAACGACAGGGGGCTATGGCTACACCTTC.

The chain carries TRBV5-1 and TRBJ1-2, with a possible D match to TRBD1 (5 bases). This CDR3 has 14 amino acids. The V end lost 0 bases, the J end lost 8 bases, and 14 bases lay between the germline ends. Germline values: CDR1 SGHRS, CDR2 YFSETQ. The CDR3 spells CASSLDEGRWGYTF. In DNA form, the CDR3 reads TGCGCCAGCAGCTTGGATGAGGGGAGGTGGGGCTACACCTTC.

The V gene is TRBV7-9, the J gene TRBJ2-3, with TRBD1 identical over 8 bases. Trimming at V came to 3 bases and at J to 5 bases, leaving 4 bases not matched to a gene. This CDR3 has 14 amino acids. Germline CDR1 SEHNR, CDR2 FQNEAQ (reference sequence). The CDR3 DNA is TGTGCCAGCAGCTTGACAGGGGCGGGAGATACGCAGTATTTT. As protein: CASSLTGAGDTQYF.

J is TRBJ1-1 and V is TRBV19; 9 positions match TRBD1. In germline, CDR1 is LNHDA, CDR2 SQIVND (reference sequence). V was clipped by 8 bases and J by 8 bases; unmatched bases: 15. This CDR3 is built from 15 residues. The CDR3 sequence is CASCPPQGAASEAFF. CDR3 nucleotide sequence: TGTGCCAGTTGCCCCCCACAGGGGGCGGCTTCCGAAGCTTTCTTT.

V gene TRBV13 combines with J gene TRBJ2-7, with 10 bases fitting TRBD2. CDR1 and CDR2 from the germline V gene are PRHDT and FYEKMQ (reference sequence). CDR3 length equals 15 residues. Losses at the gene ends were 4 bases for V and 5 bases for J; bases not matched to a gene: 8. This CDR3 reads CASSSGGLAGDEQYF. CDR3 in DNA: TGTGCCAGCAGCTCCGGCGGGCTAGCGGGGGACGAGCAGTACTTC.

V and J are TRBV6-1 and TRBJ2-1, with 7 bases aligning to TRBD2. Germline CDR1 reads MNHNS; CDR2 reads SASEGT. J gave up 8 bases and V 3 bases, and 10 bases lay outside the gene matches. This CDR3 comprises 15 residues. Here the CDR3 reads CASSEYAGESDEQFF. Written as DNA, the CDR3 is TGTGCCAGCAGTGAGTATGCGGGAGAGTCCGATGAGCAGTTCTTC.

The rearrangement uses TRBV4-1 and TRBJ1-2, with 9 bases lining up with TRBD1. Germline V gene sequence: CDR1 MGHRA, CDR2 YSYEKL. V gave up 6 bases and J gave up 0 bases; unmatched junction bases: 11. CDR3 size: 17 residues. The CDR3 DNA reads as TGCGCCAGCAGTCTGACAGCAAGACAGGGGGCTAACTATGGCTACACCTTC. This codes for CASSLTARQGANYGYTF.

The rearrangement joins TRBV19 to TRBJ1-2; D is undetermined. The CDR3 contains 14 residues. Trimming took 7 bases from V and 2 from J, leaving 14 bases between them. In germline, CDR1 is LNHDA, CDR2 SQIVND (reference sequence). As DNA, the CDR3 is TGTGCCAGTACCATCGAGAGTCGGAACTATGGCTACACCTTC. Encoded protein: CASTIESRNYGYTF.

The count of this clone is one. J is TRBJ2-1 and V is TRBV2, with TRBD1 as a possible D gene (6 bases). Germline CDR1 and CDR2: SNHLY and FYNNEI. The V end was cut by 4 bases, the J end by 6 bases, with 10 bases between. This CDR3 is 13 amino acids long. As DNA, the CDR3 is TGTGCCAGCAGTGGGGGGCCTGGCAATGAGCAGTTCTTC. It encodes CASSGGPGNEQFF.

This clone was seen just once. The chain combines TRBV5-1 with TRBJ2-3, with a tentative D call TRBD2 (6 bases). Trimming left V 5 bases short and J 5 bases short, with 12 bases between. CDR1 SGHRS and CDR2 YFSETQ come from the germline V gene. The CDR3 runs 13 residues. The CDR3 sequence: CASREGTKDTQYF. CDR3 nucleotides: TGCGCCAGCAGGGAGGGGACGAAAGATACGCAGTATTTT.

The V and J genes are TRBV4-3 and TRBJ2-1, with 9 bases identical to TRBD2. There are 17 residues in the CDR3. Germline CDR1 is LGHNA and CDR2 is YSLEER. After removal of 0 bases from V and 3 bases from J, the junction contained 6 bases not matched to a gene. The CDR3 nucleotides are TGCGCCAGCAGCCAAGATCGCGCTAGCGGGATCTACAATGAGCAGTTCTTC. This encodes CASSQDRASGIYNEQFF.

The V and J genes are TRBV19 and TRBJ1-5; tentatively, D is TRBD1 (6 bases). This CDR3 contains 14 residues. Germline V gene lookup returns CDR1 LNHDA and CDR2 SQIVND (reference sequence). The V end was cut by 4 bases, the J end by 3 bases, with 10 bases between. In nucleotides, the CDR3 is TGTGCCAGTAGTACAGGGACAAACAATCAGCCCCAGCATTTT. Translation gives CASSTGTNNQPQHF.

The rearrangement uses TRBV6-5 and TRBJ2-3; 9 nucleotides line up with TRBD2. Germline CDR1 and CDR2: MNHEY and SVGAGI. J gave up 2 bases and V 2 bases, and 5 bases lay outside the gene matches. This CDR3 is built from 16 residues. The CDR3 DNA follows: TGTGCCAGCAGTTACGGGCCTAGCGGGACCACAGATACGCAGTATTTT. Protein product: CASSYGPSGTTDTQYF.

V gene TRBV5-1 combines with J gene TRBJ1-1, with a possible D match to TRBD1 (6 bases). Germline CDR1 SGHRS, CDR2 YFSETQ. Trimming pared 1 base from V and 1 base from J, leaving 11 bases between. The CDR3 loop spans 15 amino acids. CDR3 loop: CASSLMGAGNTEAFF. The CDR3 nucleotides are TGCGCCAGCAGCTTGATGGGGGCAGGGAACACTGAAGCTTTCTTT.

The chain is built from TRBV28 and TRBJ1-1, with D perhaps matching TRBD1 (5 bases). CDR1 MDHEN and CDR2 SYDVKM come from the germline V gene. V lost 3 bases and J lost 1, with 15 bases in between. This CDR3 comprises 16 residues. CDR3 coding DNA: TGTGCCAGCAGTTTGGGGGTGGGGAGGTCGAACACTGAAGCTTTCTTT. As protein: CASSLGVGRSNTEAFF.

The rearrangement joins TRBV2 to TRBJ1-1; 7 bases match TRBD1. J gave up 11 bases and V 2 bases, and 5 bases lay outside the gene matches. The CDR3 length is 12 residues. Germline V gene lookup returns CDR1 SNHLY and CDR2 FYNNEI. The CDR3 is CASSEWAGGAFF. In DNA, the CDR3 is TGTGCCAGCAGTGAATGGGCAGGGGGGGCTTTCTTT.

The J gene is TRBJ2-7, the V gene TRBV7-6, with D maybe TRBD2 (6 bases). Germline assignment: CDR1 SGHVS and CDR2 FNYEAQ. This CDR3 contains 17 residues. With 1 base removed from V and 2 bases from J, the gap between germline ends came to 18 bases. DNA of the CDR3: TGTGCCAGCAGCTTAGGACTAGAAGGGGAGACCCCCTACGAGCAGTACTTC. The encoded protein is CASSLGLEGETPYEQYF.

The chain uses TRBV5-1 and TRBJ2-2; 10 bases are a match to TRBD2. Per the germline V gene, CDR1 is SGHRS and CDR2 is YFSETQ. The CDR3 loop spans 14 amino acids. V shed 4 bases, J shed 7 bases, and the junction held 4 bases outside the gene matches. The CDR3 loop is CASSRTSGGGELFF. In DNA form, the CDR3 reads TGCGCCAGCAGCCGGACTAGCGGAGGCGGGGAGCTGTTTTTT.